These 15 T cell receptor beta chains share one sample of origin, sequenced in a study of siplizumab effects on memory and regulatory T cells (dated by TCRdb to the late 2010s). The method behind the library was the immunoSEQ multiplex PCR assay. Held by TCRdb, this immuneACCESS table contains in-frame sequences only and omits some clones. Under half of the omission traces to an unresolved V gene where checked; the cause of the rest is unknown. The sample contains around 100,000 clones, 92% of them found a single time. Of the sample, 0.55% to 0.95% falls within the top ten clones. The sequenced material came from Tregs sorted from blood. The receptors here all came from a human donor in good health.

The chain employs TRBV11-1 and TRBJ1-2, with D tentatively TRBD1 (5 bases). Germline CDR1 reads SGHAT; CDR2 reads FQDESV (reference sequence). V lost 5 bases and J 6 bases, leaving 13 bases between the germline ends. The CDR3 covers 13 residues. In DNA, the CDR3 is TGTGCCAGCAGCCGGGGACGGTGGGATGGCTACACCTTC. It codes for CASSRGRWDGYTF.

The gene calls are TRBV7-9 and TRBJ2-5, with D uncertain. The germline V and J ends were trimmed by 1 base and 5 bases, with 14 bases remaining between them. Germline V gives CDR1 SEHNR, CDR2 FQNEAQ (reference sequence). The length of the CDR3 is 15 residues. The CDR3: CASSLVRVFGETQYF. The CDR3 DNA reads as TGTGCCAGCAGCTTAGTTCGGGTTTTTGGGGAGACCCAGTACTTC.

V usage is TRBV19 and J usage is TRBJ1-2; 9 bases map to TRBD1. V shed 5 bases and J 8 bases; nucleotides not matched to a gene: 9. The CDR3 consists of 14 residues. Per the germline V gene, CDR1 is LNHDA and CDR2 is SQIVND (reference sequence). CDR3 sequence: CASSQGQGIGGYTF. The DNA of the CDR3 is TGTGCCAGTAGTCAAGGACAGGGGATAGGCGGCTACACCTTC.

The gene calls are TRBV9 and TRBJ2-1, with 9 bases fitting TRBD2. Germline CDR1 reads SGDLS; CDR2 reads YYNGEE. There are 15 residues in the CDR3. Trimming cost V 0 bases and J 2 bases; bases outside gene matches: 0. The CDR3 region is CASSVASGTYNEQFF. The CDR3 nucleotides are TGTGCCAGCAGCGTAGCTAGCGGGACCTACAATGAGCAGTTCTTC.

This chain connects TRBV6-6 to TRBJ2-7; D is ambiguous. This CDR3 comprises 14 residues. V gave up 8 bases and J gave up 2 bases, with 16 bases separating them. CDR1 MNHNY and CDR2 SVGAGI come from the germline V gene (reference sequence). The CDR3 region has the DNA TGTGCCAGCGGATCAATCAGGCTACCCTACGAGCAGTACTTC. Protein product: CASGSIRLPYEQYF.

This clone appeared a few times. The rearrangement uses TRBV10-3 and TRBJ2-3; 7 nucleotides align to TRBD2. From germline, CDR1 is ENHRY and CDR2 SYGVKD. Trimming cost V 3 bases and J 3 bases; bases outside gene matches: 15. The CDR3 is made up of 18 amino acids. CDR3 in amino acids: CAISEFIPSGDVTDTQYF. CDR3 sequence (DNA): TGTGCCATCAGTGAATTTATTCCTAGCGGAGACGTGACAGATACGCAGTATTTT.

V is TRBV5-1 and J is TRBJ1-1; no definite D call. Germline values: CDR1 SGHRS, CDR2 YFSETQ. This CDR3 comprises 14 residues. V was clipped by 0 bases and J by 4 bases, with 10 bases between them. The CDR3 nucleotides read TGCGCCAGCAGCTTGGGTGGGGAGGTCACTGAAGCTTTCTTT. It encodes CASSLGGEVTEAFF. Together with reference TRBV5-1 and TRBJ1-1, the CDR3 gives the full variable domain: KAGVTQTPRYLIKTRGQQVTLSCSPISGHRSVSWYQQTPGQGLQFLFEYFSETQRNKGNFPGRFSGRQFSNSRSEMNVSTLELGDSALYLCASSLGGEVTEAFFGQGTRLTVV.

The chain uses TRBV5-4 and TRBJ1-4; D ambiguous. The CDR3 sequence is 16 residues long. V shed 2 bases and J shed 0 bases, with 11 bases lying between them. Germline V gene lookup returns CDR1 SGHNT and CDR2 YYREEE (reference sequence). CDR3 region: CASSLDLGATNEKLFF. CDR3 DNA sequence: TGTGCCAGCAGCTTAGATCTTGGAGCAACTAATGAAAAACTGTTTTTT.

In this sample, this clone turned up once. CDR3 sequence: CASSPTSYEQYF. CDR3 DNA sequence: TGTGCCAGCTCACCGACAAGCTACGAGCAGTACTTC. The chain joins TRBV18 to TRBJ2-7; D unclear. CDR3 length: 12 amino acids. The germline V gene has CDR1 KGHSH and CDR2 LQKENI. V was trimmed by 3 bases and J by 3 bases, leaving 6 bases between them.

This clone has more than one count but fewer than ten. The chain links TRBV2 to TRBJ1-4; 7 nucleotides match TRBD1. This CDR3 contains 14 residues. CDR1 is SNHLY and CDR2 is FYNNEI in the germline V gene. V shed 9 bases, J shed 5 bases, and the junction held 9 bases outside the gene matches. In nucleotides, the CDR3 is TGTGCCAGTACAAGGGACAGAAAGAATGAAAAACTGTTTTTT. This sequence encodes CASTRDRKNEKLFF.

This chain connects TRBV5-4 to TRBJ2-3; a possible D gene is TRBD2 (5 bases). V was clipped by 1 base and J by 6 bases, with 12 bases between them. Germline loops: CDR1 SGHNT, CDR2 YYREEE (reference sequence). The CDR3 sequence is 14 residues long. The CDR3 region is CASSLRALADTQYF. The CDR3, as DNA: TGTGCCAGCAGCTTGAGGGCCCTAGCTGATACGCAGTATTTT.

This clone was found once. The chain uses TRBV18 and TRBJ2-3; perhaps TRBD2 as D (6 bases). Trimming took 2 bases from V and 0 from J, leaving 12 bases between them. There are 16 residues in the CDR3. Germline-derived CDR1 and CDR2 are KGHSH and LQKENI. This CDR3 is CASSPYLGLSTDTQYF. CDR3 DNA: TGTGCCAGCTCACCATACTTGGGACTGAGCACAGATACGCAGTATTTT. Filled out from reference TRBV18 and TRBJ2-3, the complete variable domain reads NAGVMQNPRHLVRRRGQEARLRCSPMKGHSHVYWYRQLPEEGLKFMVYLQKENIIDESGMPKERFSAEFPKEGPSILRIQQVVRGDSAAYFCASSPYLGLSTDTQYFGPGTRLTVL.

The table lists this clone with a count of one. The chain recombines TRBV18 with TRBJ1-5; 7 nucleotides agree with TRBD1. CDR3 size: 12 residues. V was pared by 5 bases and J by 8 bases, with 3 bases of the junction left unmatched. In germline, CDR1 is KGHSH, CDR2 LQKENI. As DNA, the CDR3 is TGTGCCAGCTCAAAAACAGGGGAGCCCCAGCATTTT. The encoded protein is CASSKTGEPQHF.

This clone is a singleton in its sample. The J gene is TRBJ2-7, the V gene TRBV7-9; D may be TRBD2 (6 bases). Between the trimmed V and J ends, which lost 0 bases and 5 bases, there was a span of 11 bases. This CDR3 has 14 amino acids. The germline CDR1 and CDR2 sequences are SEHNR and FQNEAQ (reference sequence). This CDR3 reads CASSLAGGFHEQYF. The CDR3 DNA follows: TGTGCCAGCAGCTTAGCGGGAGGATTCCACGAGCAGTACTTC.

The chain joins TRBV15 to TRBJ2-7; 8 nucleotides agree with TRBD2. The CDR3 spans 15 residues. Germline trimming cut 5 bases from V and 6 bases from J; bases unmatched to any gene: 12. In germline, CDR1 is LNHNV, CDR2 YYDKDF (reference sequence). The CDR3 protein is CATSYVIAGLGEQYF. For the CDR3, the DNA is TGTGCCACCAGCTATGTTATAGCGGGATTGGGCGAGCAGTACTTC.